This is a list of T cell receptor beta chains from one sample in a study of cytomegalovirus exposure and HLA in healthy donors. Generated by immunoSEQ multiplex PCR, the TCRdb table keeps only in-frame clones and is missing some. Seen here are about 150,000 clones, under 10% observed once, and the top ten hold about 6.7%. The sample consisted of PBMCs. The receptors derive from a middle-aged woman in good health and CMV-seropositive. Each CDR3 is given with its conserved first and last residue. A D gene is named only where the DNA matches it firmly. A clone size is listed for some rows: how often the clone was seen (once, few, many), or a class if it is expanded.

- TRBJ2-7 TRBV6-1 TRBD1 TGTGCCAGCAGTGAAGCGTACAGGGGGCGCGGCTCCTACGAGCAGTACTTC CASSEAYRGRGSYEQYF
few TRBJ1-1 TRBV5-6 TRBD1 TGTGCCAGCAGATACAGGGGGGACACTGAAGCTTTCTTT CASRYRGDTEAFF
few TRBJ2-3 TRBV2 TRBD2 TGTGCCAGCAAGGCTAGCGGGGGGGCAGATACGCAGTATTTT CASKASGGADTQYF
few TRBJ1-5 TRBV19 TRBD1 TGTGCCAGTAGTAGCCGACAGGGCGACAATCAGCCCCAGCATTTT CASSSRQGDNQPQHF
few TRBJ1-1 TRBV4-3 TRBD1 TGCGCCAGCAGCCAAGGGACAGGGGCCGGGGCAGTTGAAGCTTTCTTT CASSQGTGAGAVEAFF
- TRBJ2-2 TRBV6-1 - TGTGCCAGCAGCCAATTCACCGGGGAGCTGTTTTTT CASSQFTGELFF
- TRBJ2-1 TRBV9 - TGTGCCAGCAGCGTAGGGACAGCCCTGGGGGAGCAGTTCTTC CASSVGTALGEQFF
- TRBJ2-5 TRBV5-5 TRBD2 TGTGCCAGCAGCTTAGGACTAGCGGGGGGCTGGTACCAAGAGACCCAGTACTTC CASSLGLAGGWYQETQYF
- TRBJ2-1 TRBV28 TRBD1 TGTGCCAGCAGTTCCCTGGGACAGACACTTTCAAATGAGCAGTTCTTC CASSSLGQTLSNEQFF
few TRBJ2-7 TRBV5-4 TRBD1 TGTGCCAGCAGCTTGGGACAGGGGGTGTACGAGCAGTACTTC CASSLGQGVYEQYF
- TRBJ1-1 TRBV7-9 - TGTGCCAGCAGCGCGACCCGGGGCACTGAAGCTTTCTTT CASSATRGTEAFF
- TRBJ2-1 TRBV6-1 TRBD2 TGTGCCAGCAGTGAAGCAGTAGCGGGGTGGTACAATGAGCAGTTCTTC CASSEAVAGWYNEQFF
few TRBJ1-1 TRBV6-5 - TGTGCCAGCAGTTACTCGGGGGGGACTGAAGCTTTCTTT CASSYSGGTEAFF
- TRBJ1-1 TRBV4-3 - TGCGCCCGAGGCCCGAACACTGAAGCTTTCTTT CARGPNTEAFF
- TRBJ2-5 TRBV5-6 - TGTGCCAGCAGCTTACTTAATCACCAGGGCTTTCAAGAGACCCAGTACTTC CASSLLNHQGFQETQYF
- TRBJ2-7 TRBV18 TRBD1 TGTGCCAGCTCACCGAAGAGGACAGGGGAATTGCGCGAGCAGTACTTC CASSPKRTGELREQYF
few TRBJ2-3 TRBV7-8 TRBD1 TGTGCCAGCACGGGACAGGGATTTTCAGATACGCAGTATTTT CASTGQGFSDTQYF
few TRBJ1-6 TRBV5-1 - TGCGCCAGCAGCCTGGACCAGGGCTGGGATTCACCCCTCCACTTT CASSLDQGWDSPLHF
few TRBJ2-3 TRBV11-2 - TGTGCCAGCAGCTTCCGGGGGAGCACAGATACGCAGTATTTT CASSFRGSTDTQYF
- TRBJ1-2 TRBV11-2 - TGTGCCAGCAGCCTCCGCGCGGGGTCCTATGGCTACACCTTC CASSLRAGSYGYTF
- TRBJ2-1 TRBV5-6 TRBD2 TGTGCCAGCAGCTTGTGGCTAGCGGGGGCCCCTGGCTCCTACAATGAGCAGTTCTTC CASSLWLAGAPGSYNEQFF
- TRBJ1-1 TRBV19 - TGTGCCAGTAGTACCACCCGGGGGGCTGAAGCTTTCTTT CASSTTRGAEAFF
- TRBJ1-2 TRBV5-5 - TGTGCCAGCAGCCAGGACCACAGGGTCTATGGCTACACCTTC CASSQDHRVYGYTF
- TRBJ1-6 TRBV4-3 - TGCGCCAGCAGCCAAGATGGGGGGAGGTCACCCCTCCACTTT CASSQDGGRSPLHF
- TRBJ1-2 TRBV18 TRBD1 TGTGCCAGCTCACCGGGACAGCCTCTCTATGGCTACACCTTC CASSPGQPLYGYTF
- TRBJ2-7 TRBV5-4 - TGTGCCAGCAGCCCCCTAACAGGGCTCCAGTACTTC CASSPLTGLQYF
- TRBJ2-5 TRBV5-4 TRBD2 TGTGCCAGCAGCTTAGGTAGCGGGGGGCAAGAGACCCAGTACTTC CASSLGSGGQETQYF
- TRBJ1-2 TRBV15 - TGTGCCACCAGAGTTGGGGGAGGCCCTTACTATGGCTACACCTTC CATRVGGGPYYGYTF
few TRBJ2-1 TRBV6-1 TRBD1 TGTGCCAGCTCCGGGACAGGGGTCAATGAGCAGTTCTTC CASSGTGVNEQFF
few TRBJ1-5 TRBV5-8 - TGTGCCAGCAGCTTGTTCCGTAGTCCGCCCCAGCATTTT CASSLFRSPPQHF
few TRBJ2-3 TRBV5-4 TRBD2 TGTGCCAGCAGCTTCCCGGGACTAGCGGGGGGGAGTGGTGAGGATACGCAGTATTTT CASSFPGLAGGSGEDTQYF
- TRBJ2-1 TRBV4-2 - TGTGCCAGCAGCCAAGAAGGCGGGCGGGGCGCTCCTTACAATGAGCAGTTCTTC CASSQEGGRGAPYNEQFF
few TRBJ1-1 TRBV5-1 - TGCGCCAGCAGCACAGGGAACACTGAAGCTTTCTTT CASSTGNTEAFF
few TRBJ2-5 TRBV7-2 TRBD2 TGTGCCAGCAGCTTAGGGGGACTAGCGGGTGAAGCCCAGTACTTC CASSLGGLAGEAQYF
few TRBJ2-5 TRBV11-2 TRBD1 TGTGCCAGCAGCTTAGGGGACAGGGAAGGTGTGACCCAGTACTTC CASSLGDREGVTQYF
- TRBJ1-2 TRBV4-3 - TGCGCCAGCAGCCAAGAGCCCAGACTTCGAGCTAACTATGGCTACACCTTC CASSQEPRLRANYGYTF
few TRBJ2-1 TRBV5-4 - TGTGCCAGCAGCTTGGGGCAGGGTCCATCCAGCTCCTACAATGAGCAGTTCTTC CASSLGQGPSSSYNEQFF
few TRBJ2-3 TRBV5-1 - TGCGCCAGCAGATCCCTTTCGGGGGTTACAGATACGCAGTATTTT CASRSLSGVTDTQYF
- TRBJ2-5 TRBV5-6 - TGTGCCAGCAGCTTGGAAAGCTGGGAGGAGACCCAGTACTTC CASSLESWEETQYF
- TRBJ1-1 TRBV7-3 - TGTGCCAGCAGCTCCGGACAGGAAGCTTTCTTT CASSSGQEAFF
few TRBJ1-1 TRBV5-1 - TGCGCCAGCAGCTCCATCCCGGGGGAAGGGAGGCGGGGAAACACTGAAGCTTTCTTT CASSSIPGEGRRGNTEAFF
few TRBJ1-4 TRBV7-2 TRBD1 TGTGCCAGCAGCTTATTGACAGGGGAAAAACTGTTTTTT CASSLLTGEKLFF
few TRBJ2-3 TRBV6-1 TRBD1 TGTGCGTTAGGGGGCAGGGTAACGGATACGCAGTATTTT CALGGRVTDTQYF
- TRBJ1-1 TRBV5-1 - TGCGCCAGCAGCTTGCAGGGGACGAACACTGAAGCTTTCTTT CASSLQGTNTEAFF
few TRBJ2-7 TRBV7-2 TRBD2 TGTGCCAGCAGCCCTTCGGGGGGGGGATATTACGAGCAGTACTTC CASSPSGGGYYEQYF
- TRBJ2-7 TRBV29-1 - TGCAGCGTTGTAACGGTATCCTACGAGCAGTACTTC CSVVTVSYEQYF
few TRBJ2-3 TRBV5-1 - TGCGCCAGCCGCTCTTTATTTAGCACAGATACGCAGTATTTT CASRSLFSTDTQYF
few TRBJ2-1 TRBV11-2 TRBD1 TGTGCCAGCAGCTGGGGACAGGGGCGCCACAATGAGCAGTTCTTC CASSWGQGRHNEQFF
few TRBJ2-3 TRBV5-1 TRBD1 TGCGCCAGCAGCTTAGGGGACAGCGGCACAGATACGCAGTATTTT CASSLGDSGTDTQYF
few TRBJ1-5 TRBV5-6 - TGTGCCAGCAGCTTAACAGGGTATCAGCCCCAGCATTTT CASSLTGYQPQHF